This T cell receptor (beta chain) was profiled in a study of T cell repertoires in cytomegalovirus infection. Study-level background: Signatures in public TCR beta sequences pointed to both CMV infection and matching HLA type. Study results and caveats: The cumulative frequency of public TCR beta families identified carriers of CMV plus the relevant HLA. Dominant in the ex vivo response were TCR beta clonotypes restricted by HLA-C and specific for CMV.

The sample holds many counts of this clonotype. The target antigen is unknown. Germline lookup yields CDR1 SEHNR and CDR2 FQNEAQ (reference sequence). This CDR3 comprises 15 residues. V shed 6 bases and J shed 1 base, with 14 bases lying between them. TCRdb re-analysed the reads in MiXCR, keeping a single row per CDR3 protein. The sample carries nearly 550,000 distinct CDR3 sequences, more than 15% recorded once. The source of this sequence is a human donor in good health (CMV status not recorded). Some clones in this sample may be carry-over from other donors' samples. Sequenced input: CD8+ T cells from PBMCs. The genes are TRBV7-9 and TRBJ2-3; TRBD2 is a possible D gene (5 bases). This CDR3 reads CASSQSGLGTDTQYF. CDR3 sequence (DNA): TGTGCCAGCAGTCAGTCGGGGTTGGGCACAGATACGCAGTATTTT.